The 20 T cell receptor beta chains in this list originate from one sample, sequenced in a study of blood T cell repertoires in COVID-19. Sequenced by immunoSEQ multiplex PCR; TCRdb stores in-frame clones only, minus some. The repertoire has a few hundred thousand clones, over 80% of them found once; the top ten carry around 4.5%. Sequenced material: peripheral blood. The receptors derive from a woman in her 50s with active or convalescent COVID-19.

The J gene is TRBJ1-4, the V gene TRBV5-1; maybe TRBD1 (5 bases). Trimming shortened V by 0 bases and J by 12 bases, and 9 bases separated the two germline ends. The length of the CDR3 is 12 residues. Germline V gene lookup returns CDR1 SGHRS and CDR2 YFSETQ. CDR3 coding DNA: TGCGCCAGCAGCTTGGCTGGGGGGGAACTGTTTTTT. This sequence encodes CASSLAGGELFF.

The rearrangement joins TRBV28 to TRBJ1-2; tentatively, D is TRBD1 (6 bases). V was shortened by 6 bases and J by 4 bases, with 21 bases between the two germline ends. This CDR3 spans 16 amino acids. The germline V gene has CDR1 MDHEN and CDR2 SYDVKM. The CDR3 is CASSRSGMGAGYGYTF. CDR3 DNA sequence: TGTGCCAGCAGCCGATCCGGGATGGGGGCGGGCTATGGCTACACCTTC.

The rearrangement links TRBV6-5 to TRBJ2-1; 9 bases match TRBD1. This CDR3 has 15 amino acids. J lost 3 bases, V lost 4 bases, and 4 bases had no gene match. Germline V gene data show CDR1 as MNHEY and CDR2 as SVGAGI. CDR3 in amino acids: CASSLPGQGYNEQFF. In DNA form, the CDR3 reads TGTGCCAGCAGTTTACCGGGACAGGGCTACAATGAGCAGTTCTTC.

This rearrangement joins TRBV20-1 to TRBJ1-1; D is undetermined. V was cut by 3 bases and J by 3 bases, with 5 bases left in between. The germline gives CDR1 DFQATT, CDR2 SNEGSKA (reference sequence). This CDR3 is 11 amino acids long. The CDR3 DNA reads TGCAGTGCTAGTCGGGACACTGAAGCTTTCTTT. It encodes CSASRDTEAFF.

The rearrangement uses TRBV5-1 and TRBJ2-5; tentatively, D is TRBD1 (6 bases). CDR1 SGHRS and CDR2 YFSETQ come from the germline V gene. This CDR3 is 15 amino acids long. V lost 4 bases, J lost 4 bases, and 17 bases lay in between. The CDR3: CASSAVQGYGETQYF. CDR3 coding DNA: TGCGCCAGCAGCGCGGTACAGGGATACGGAGAGACCCAGTACTTC.

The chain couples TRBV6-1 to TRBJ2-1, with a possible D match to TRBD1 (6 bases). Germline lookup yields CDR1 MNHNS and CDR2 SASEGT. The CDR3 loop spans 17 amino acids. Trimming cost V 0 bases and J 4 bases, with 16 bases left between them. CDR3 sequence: CASSEALGGLMYNEQFF. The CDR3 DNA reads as TGTGCCAGCAGTGAAGCTCTTGGGGGCTTGATGTACAATGAGCAGTTCTTC.

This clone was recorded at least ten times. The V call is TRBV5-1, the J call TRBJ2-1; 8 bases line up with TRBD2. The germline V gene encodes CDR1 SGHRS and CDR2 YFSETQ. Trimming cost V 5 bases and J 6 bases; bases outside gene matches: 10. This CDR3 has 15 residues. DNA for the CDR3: TGCGCCAGCAGGGAGACAACCGGGACTAGCAATGAGCAGTTCTTC. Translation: CASRETTGTSNEQFF.

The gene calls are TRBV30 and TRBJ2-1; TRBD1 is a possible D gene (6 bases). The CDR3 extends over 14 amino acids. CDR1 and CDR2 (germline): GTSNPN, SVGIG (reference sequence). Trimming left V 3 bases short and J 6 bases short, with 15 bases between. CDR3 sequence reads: CAWRGRQGFNEQFF. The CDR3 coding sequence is TGTGCCTGGAGGGGGCGCCAGGGGTTCAATGAGCAGTTCTTC.

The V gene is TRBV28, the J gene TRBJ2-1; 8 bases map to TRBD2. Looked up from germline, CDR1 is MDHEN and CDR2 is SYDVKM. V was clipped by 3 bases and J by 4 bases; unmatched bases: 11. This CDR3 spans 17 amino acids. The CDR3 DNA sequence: TGTGCCAGCAGTTTGGCTCCCCCCGGGACTAGTTACAATGAGCAGTTCTTC. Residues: CASSLAPPGTSYNEQFF.

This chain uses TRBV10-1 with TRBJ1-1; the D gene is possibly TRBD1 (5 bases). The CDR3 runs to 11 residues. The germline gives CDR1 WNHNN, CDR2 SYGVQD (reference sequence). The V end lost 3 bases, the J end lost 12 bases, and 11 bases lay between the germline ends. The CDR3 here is CASSDGGASFF. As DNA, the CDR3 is TGCGCCAGCAGTGACGGGGGAGCGTCTTTCTTT.

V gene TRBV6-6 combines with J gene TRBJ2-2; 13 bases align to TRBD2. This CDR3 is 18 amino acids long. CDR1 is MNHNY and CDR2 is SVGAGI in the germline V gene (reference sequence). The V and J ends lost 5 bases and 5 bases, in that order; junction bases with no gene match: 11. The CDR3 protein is CASSHRPPGLAGTGELFF. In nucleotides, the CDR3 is TGTGCCAGCAGTCACCGGCCCCCGGGACTAGCGGGAACCGGGGAGCTGTTTTTT.

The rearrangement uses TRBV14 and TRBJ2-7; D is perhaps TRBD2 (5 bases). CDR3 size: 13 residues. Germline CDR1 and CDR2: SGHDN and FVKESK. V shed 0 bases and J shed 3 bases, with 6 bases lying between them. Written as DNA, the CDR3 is TGTGCCAGCAGCCAAGATGGGAGCTACGAGCAGTACTTC. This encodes CASSQDGSYEQYF.

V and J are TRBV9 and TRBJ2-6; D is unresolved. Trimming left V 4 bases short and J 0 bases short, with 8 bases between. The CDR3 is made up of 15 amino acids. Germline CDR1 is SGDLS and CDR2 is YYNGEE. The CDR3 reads CASSPRFSGANVLTF. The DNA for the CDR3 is TGTGCCAGCAGCCCCAGGTTCTCTGGGGCCAACGTCCTGACTTTC.

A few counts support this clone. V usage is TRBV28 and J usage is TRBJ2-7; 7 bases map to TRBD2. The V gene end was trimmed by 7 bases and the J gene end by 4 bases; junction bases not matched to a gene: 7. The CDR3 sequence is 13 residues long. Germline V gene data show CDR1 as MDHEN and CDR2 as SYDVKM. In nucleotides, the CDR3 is TGTGCCAGCACTTGGGGGGGAAGGTACGAGCAGTACTTC. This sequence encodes CASTWGGRYEQYF.

The CDR3 bases are TGTGCCAGCAGTTTTACCCCGACAGGGGGCAACTCACCCCTCCACTTT. Its protein is CASSFTPTGGNSPLHF. The V call is TRBV28, the J call TRBJ1-6; 10 nucleotides agree with TRBD1. After removal of 3 bases from V and 10 bases from J, the junction contained 9 bases not matched to a gene. Germline CDR1 MDHEN, CDR2 SYDVKM. This CDR3 is 16 amino acids long. The full variable domain, in which reference TRBV28 and TRBJ1-6 provide the parts outside the CDR3, is DVKVTQSSRYLVKRTGEKVFLECVQDMDHENMFWYRQDPGLGLRLIYFSYDVKMKEKGDIPEGYSVSREKKERFSLILESASTNQTSMYLCASSFTPTGGNSPLHFGNGTRLTVT.

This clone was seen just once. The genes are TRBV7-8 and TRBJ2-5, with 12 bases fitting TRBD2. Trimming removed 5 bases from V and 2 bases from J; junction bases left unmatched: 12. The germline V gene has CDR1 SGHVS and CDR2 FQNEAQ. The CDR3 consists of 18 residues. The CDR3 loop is CASSRGLAGPRPQETQYF. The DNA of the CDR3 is TGTGCCAGCAGCCGGGGACTAGCGGGCCCACGACCACAAGAGACCCAGTACTTC.

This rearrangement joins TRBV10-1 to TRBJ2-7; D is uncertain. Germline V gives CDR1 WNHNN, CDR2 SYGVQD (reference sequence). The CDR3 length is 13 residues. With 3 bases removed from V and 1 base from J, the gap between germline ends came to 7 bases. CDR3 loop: CASSDWRSYEQYF. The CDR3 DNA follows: TGCGCCAGCAGTGATTGGCGGTCCTACGAGCAGTACTTC.

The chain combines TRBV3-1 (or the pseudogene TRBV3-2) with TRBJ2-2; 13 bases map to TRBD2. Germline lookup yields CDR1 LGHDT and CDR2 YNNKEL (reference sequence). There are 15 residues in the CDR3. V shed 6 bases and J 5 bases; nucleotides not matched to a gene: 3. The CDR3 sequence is CASRQLAGGTGELFF. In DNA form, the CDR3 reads TGTGCCAGCAGACAACTAGCGGGAGGGACCGGGGAGCTGTTTTTT.

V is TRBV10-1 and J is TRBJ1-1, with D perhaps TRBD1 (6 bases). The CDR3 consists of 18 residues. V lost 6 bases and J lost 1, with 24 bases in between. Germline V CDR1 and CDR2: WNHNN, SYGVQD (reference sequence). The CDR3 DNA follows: TGCGCCAGCAGAAGATCAGATGGGCAGGGACATCAGAACACTGAAGCTTTCTTT. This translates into CASRRSDGQGHQNTEAFF.

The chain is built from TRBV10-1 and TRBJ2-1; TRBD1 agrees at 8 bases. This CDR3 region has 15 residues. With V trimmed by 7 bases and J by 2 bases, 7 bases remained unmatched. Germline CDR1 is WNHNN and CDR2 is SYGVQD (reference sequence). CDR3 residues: CASNRDRGTYNEQFF. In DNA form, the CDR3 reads TGCGCCAGCAATAGAGACAGGGGTACCTACAATGAGCAGTTCTTC.